The next 16 T cell receptor beta chains were all read from a single sample in a study of blood T cell repertoires in COVID-19. The assay was immunoSEQ multiplex PCR, and TCRdb's table has in-frame clones only and misses some. The top ten clones hold less than 3% of a sample with 250,000 to 300,000 clones, around 86% of them seen once. Sequenced: peripheral blood. Source of these receptors: a woman aged 60-75 years with active or convalescent COVID-19.

This clone was seen only a few times. The chain is built from TRBV7-2 and TRBJ2-3; D is perhaps TRBD2 (7 bases). Germline V gene sequence: CDR1 SGHTA, CDR2 FQGNSA. Trimming removed 1 base at V and 4 bases at J, with 15 bases between. The CDR3 extends over 16 amino acids. The CDR3 sequence is CASSLVRGGSSDTQYF. As DNA, the CDR3 is TGTGCCAGCAGCTTAGTAAGGGGGGGGAGCTCAGATACGCAGTATTTT. The variable domain in full, with the rest retrieved from reference TRBV7-2 and TRBJ2-3, is GAGVSQSPSNKVTEKGKDVELRCDPISGHTALYWYRQSLGQGLEFLIYFQGNSAPDKSGLPSDRFSAERTGGSVSTLTIQRTQQEDSAVYLCASSLVRGGSSDTQYFGPGTRLTVL.

J is TRBJ1-2 and V is TRBV6-6; 10 positions match TRBD1. This CDR3 has 15 amino acids. Losses at the gene ends were 6 bases for V and 7 bases for J; bases not matched to a gene: 11. Looked up from germline, CDR1 is MNHNY and CDR2 is SVGAGI (reference sequence). CDR3 DNA sequence: TGTGCCAGCAGACCTCGGGACAGGGGAGGGAGTGGCTACACCTTC. This encodes CASRPRDRGGSGYTF.

The chain recombines TRBV9 with TRBJ2-1; no reliable D call. Trimming removed 0 bases from V and 10 bases from J, with 17 bases in between. Per germline, CDR1 SGDLS and CDR2 YYNGEE. CDR3 size: 15 residues. In DNA, the CDR3 is TGTGCCAGCAGCGTAGGCCAGAAGGTGGGCCCGGAGCAGTTCTTC. Translating gives CASSVGQKVGPEQFF.

This sequence joins TRBV29-1 and TRBJ1-4; TRBD1 aligns across 7 bases. The germline V gene has CDR1 SQVTM and CDR2 ANQGSEA. V lost 3 bases and J lost 7; bases outside the gene matches: 8. The CDR3 totals 14 residues. The CDR3: CSVEAGGEGEKLFF. CDR3 coding DNA: TGCAGCGTTGAGGCAGGGGGAGAGGGTGAAAAACTGTTTTTT.

This rearrangement joins TRBV6-2 or TRBV6-3 to TRBJ2-5; 7 nucleotides align to TRBD1. CDR3 length: 14 amino acids. Per the germline V gene, CDR1 is MNHEY and CDR2 is SVGEGT. V was clipped by 0 bases and J by 5 bases; unmatched bases: 3. For the CDR3, the DNA is TGTGCCAGCAGTTACTCTAGGGGGCACGAGACCCAGTACTTC. It translates to CASSYSRGHETQYF.

The chain combines TRBV7-2 with TRBJ1-1; perhaps TRBD1 as D (6 bases). Germline CDR1 reads SGHTA; CDR2 reads FQGNSA. The CDR3 spans 14 residues. Trimming shortened V by 4 bases and J by 4 bases, and 13 bases separated the two germline ends. The DNA for the CDR3 is TGTGCCAGCAGCTCCACGCAGGGGAGCACTGAAGCTTTCTTT. Translation: CASSSTQGSTEAFF.

The V gene is TRBV9, the J gene TRBJ2-2, with D possibly TRBD1 on 7 matching bases. CDR1 is SGDLS, CDR2 YYNGEE, per germline. The CDR3 is 18 residues long. Trimming removed 0 bases from V and 1 base from J, with 16 bases in between. CDR3 DNA: TGTGCCAGCAGCGTAGTGGTGCGGGACAGTAAGAACACCGGGGAGCTGTTTTTT. Protein: CASSVVVRDSKNTGELFF.

This chain uses TRBV2 with TRBJ1-1, with D tentatively TRBD1 (5 bases). This CDR3 is built from 13 residues. Germline lookup yields CDR1 SNHLY and CDR2 FYNNEI. Trimming stripped 8 bases from V and 11 bases from J, with 21 bases between. The CDR3 here is CASFPWGGEGAFF. In nucleotides, the CDR3 is TGTGCCAGCTTCCCCTGGGGAGGAGAGGGGGCTTTCTTT.

The CDR3, as DNA: TGTGCCAGCAGCTTAGCTCCCACAGATACGCAGTATTTT. It codes for CASSLAPTDTQYF. V gene TRBV11-2 combines with J gene TRBJ2-3; D ambiguous. Trimming shortened V by 1 base and J by 2 bases, and 4 bases separated the two germline ends. This CDR3 has 13 amino acids. Germline CDR1 is SGHAT and CDR2 is FQNNGV.

The rearrangement links TRBV29-1 to TRBJ1-1; no reliable D call. With 8 bases removed from V and 6 bases from J, the gap between germline ends came to 13 bases. Germline lookup yields CDR1 SQVTM and CDR2 ANQGSEA. The CDR3 runs to 11 residues. This CDR3 is CSPNYAPEAFF. Here the CDR3 DNA reads TGCAGCCCGAACTATGCCCCTGAAGCTTTCTTT. The complete variable domain, with remaining parts taken from reference TRBV29-1 and TRBJ1-1, reads SAVISQKPSRDICQRGTSLTIQCQVDSQVTMMFWYRQQPGQSLTLIATANQGSEATYESGFVIDKFPISRPNLTFSTLTVSNMSPEDSSIYLCSPNYAPEAFFGQGTRLTVV.

The rearrangement uses TRBV6-4 and TRBJ2-2; D is undetermined. CDR1 and CDR2 (germline): MRHNA, SNTAGT. The CDR3 consists of 13 residues. Trimming left V 6 bases short and J 2 bases short, with 7 bases between. The CDR3 sequence is CASSATNTGELFF. The DNA of the CDR3 is TGTGCCAGCAGCGCTACTAACACCGGGGAGCTGTTTTTT.

CDR3 amino acids: CASSYNLGQGASPLHF. DNA for the CDR3: TGTGCCAGCAGTTACAACTTAGGGCAGGGTGCTTCACCCCTCCACTTT. This chain uses TRBV6-2 or TRBV6-3 with TRBJ1-6; the D gene is possibly TRBD1 (5 bases). CDR3 size: 16 residues. V lost 2 bases, J lost 9 bases, and 17 bases lay in between. CDR1 is MNHEY, CDR2 SVGEGT, per germline.

This clone was detected a few times. V and J are TRBV10-3 and TRBJ2-2; D is perhaps TRBD1 (6 bases). CDR3 length: 16 residues. Germline V gives CDR1 ENHRY, CDR2 SYGVKD. V shed 2 bases and J shed 9 bases, with 19 bases lying between them. CDR3: CAISEPSGGRARELFF. CDR3 DNA: TGTGCCATCAGTGAGCCCAGTGGGGGCCGCGCCCGGGAGCTGTTTTTT.

The rearrangement uses TRBV2 and TRBJ2-3; TRBD2 matches at 12 bases. The CDR3 consists of 15 residues. Germline loops: CDR1 SNHLY, CDR2 FYNNEI. V was clipped by 6 bases and J by 4 bases; unmatched bases: 5. The CDR3 nucleotides read TGTGCCAGCAGAGACCTAGCGGGGGGGGCAGATACGCAGTATTTT. Amino acids: CASRDLAGGADTQYF.

The CDR3 here is CASSPMGALDTQYF. The CDR3 DNA reads as TGTGCCAGTAGTCCAATGGGCGCATTAGATACGCAGTATTTT. J is TRBJ2-3 and V is TRBV19, with D uncertain. From germline, CDR1 is LNHDA and CDR2 SQIVND (reference sequence). The CDR3 length is 14 residues. Deletions cut 5 bases from V and 5 bases from J, with 14 bases between.

This rearrangement joins TRBV5-5 to TRBJ2-7; D unclear. Trimming removed 2 bases from V and 5 bases from J, with 14 bases in between. CDR3 size: 14 residues. Germline lookup yields CDR1 SGHKS and CDR2 YYEKEE (reference sequence). CDR3 protein: CASSFPGVLDEQYF. The CDR3 DNA is TGTGCCAGCAGCTTCCCCGGAGTTCTGGACGAGCAGTACTTC.